This TCR beta chain emerged from a study of neoadjuvant nivolumab and ipilimumab in lung cancer. General study results and limits: Pretherapy blood TCR richness correlated positively with resected tumor richness.

The CDR3 contains 13 residues. Germline assignment: CDR1 KGHSH and CDR2 LQKENI. Trimming took 0 bases from V and 7 from J, leaving 4 bases between them. Using immunoSEQ multiplex PCR, the repertoire was profiled, and TCRdb retains in-frame clones only, with some absent. The table lists around 4,500 clones, around 70% of them singletons, with roughly a tenth in the top ten. A word on this clone: Its antigen is unknown.

V usage is TRBV18 and J usage is TRBJ1-6; D gene unclear. The sample was tumor tissue, taken after neoadjuvant nivolumab, alone or with ipilimumab, at or shortly before surgery. The receptor's source is an adult with non-small cell lung cancer. CDR3 amino acids: CASSPPENSPLHF. CDR3 coding DNA: TGTGCCAGCTCACCACCGGAGAATTCACCCCTCCACTTT.